The T cell receptor beta chain described here comes from a study of blood T cell repertoires in COVID-19. Across the whole study: The United States, Italy and Spain provided the acute and convalescent COVID-19 samples. The analysed material was cDNA or gDNA that came from T cells, B-cell-depleted T cells, or PBMCs.

This clone was seen a single time. Original processing methods: Reference gene primers were amplified, and this amplification served to estimate nucleated cell counts. TCRdb keeps only in-frame clones here, not all; method: immunoSEQ multiplex PCR. The V and J calls and clone size are taken from that table; D and trimming were inferred from the DNA. The data show fewer than 300,000 clones, under 90% seen once. The CDR3 sequence is 15 residues long. V gave up 10 bases and J gave up 5 bases; unmatched junction bases: 16. In germline, CDR1 is MNHEY, CDR2 SMNVEV (reference sequence). The TCR was taken from a young woman with acute or convalescent COVID-19. The J gene is TRBJ2-7, the V gene TRBV27; 8 bases agree with TRBD1. Sequencing was performed on peripheral blood. CDR3 in amino acids: CATTRNGQGFHEQYF. The CDR3 bases are TGTGCCACCACAAGAAACGGACAGGGTTTTCACGAGCAGTACTTC.